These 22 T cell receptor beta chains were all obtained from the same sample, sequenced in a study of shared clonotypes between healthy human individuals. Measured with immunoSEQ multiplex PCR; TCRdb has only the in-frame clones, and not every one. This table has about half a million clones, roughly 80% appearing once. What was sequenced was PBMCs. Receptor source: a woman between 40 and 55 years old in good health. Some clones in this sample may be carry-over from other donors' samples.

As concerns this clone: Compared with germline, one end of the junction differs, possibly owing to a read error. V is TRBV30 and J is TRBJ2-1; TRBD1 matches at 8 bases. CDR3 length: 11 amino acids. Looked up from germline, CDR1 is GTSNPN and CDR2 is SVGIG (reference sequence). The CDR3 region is CAWRPADRAIF. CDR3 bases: TGTGCCTGGAGACCGGCGGACAGGGCTATCTTC.

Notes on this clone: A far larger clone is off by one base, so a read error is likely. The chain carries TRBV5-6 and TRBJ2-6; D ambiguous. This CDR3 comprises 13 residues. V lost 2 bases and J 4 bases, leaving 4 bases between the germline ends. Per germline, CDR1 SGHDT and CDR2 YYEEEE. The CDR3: CASSFTGANVLTF. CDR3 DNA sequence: TGTGCCAGCAGCTTCACCGGGGCCAACGTCCTGACTTTC.

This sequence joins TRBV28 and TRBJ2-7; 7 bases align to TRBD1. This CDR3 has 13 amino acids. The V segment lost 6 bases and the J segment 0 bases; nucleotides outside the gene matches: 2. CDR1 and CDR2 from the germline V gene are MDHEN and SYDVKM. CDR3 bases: TGTGCCAGCAGGAGGGACAGCTCCTACGAGCAGTACTTC. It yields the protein CASRRDSSYEQYF.

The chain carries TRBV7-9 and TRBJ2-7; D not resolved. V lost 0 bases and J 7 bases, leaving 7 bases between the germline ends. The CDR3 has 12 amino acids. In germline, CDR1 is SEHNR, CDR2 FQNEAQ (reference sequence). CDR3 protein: CASSLAKREQYF. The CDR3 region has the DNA TGTGCCAGCAGCTTAGCGAAACGGGAGCAGTACTTC.

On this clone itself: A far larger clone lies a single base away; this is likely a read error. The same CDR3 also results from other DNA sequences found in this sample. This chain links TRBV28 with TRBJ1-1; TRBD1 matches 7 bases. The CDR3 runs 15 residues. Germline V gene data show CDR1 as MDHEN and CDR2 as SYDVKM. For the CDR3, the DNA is TGCGCCAGCAGTTTATCTAGTGCAGGGGGTACTGAAGCTTTCTTT. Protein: CASSLSSAGGTEAFF.

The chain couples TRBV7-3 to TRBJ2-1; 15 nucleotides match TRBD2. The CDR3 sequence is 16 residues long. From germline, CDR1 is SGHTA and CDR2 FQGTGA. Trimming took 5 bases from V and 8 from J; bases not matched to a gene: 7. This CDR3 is CASSLWTSGRAHEQFF. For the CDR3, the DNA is TGTGCCAGCAGCCTTTGGACTAGCGGGAGGGCACATGAGCAGTTCTTC. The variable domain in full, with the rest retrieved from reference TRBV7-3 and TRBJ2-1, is GAGVSQTPSNKVTEKGKYVELRCDPISGHTALYWYRQSLGQGPEFLIYFQGTGAADDSGLPNDRFFAVRPEGSVSTLKIQRTERGDSAVYLCASSLWTSGRAHEQFFGPGTRLTVL.

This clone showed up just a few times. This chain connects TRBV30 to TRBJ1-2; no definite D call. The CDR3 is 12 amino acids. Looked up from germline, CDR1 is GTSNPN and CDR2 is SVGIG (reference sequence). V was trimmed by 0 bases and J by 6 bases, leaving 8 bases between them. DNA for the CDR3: TGTGCCTGGAGTGTAACGGTAGATGGCTACACCTTC. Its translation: CAWSVTVDGYTF.

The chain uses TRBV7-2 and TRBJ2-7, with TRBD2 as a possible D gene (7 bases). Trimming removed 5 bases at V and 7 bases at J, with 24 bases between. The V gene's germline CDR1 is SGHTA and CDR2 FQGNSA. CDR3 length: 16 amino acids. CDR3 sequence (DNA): TGTGCCAGCAGCCCAAACGGCCGACTAAGCGGGACAGAGCAGTACTTC. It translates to CASSPNGRLSGTEQYF. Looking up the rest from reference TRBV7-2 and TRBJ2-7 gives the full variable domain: GAGVSQSPSNKVTEKGKDVELRCDPISGHTALYWYRQSLGQGLEFLIYFQGNSAPDKSGLPSDRFSAERTGGSVSTLTIQRTQQEDSAVYLCASSPNGRLSGTEQYFGPGTRLTVT.

CDR3 protein: CASSFARGPYEQYF. The CDR3, as DNA: TGTGCCAGCAGTTTTGCCAGGGGACCCTACGAGCAGTACTTC. This chain connects TRBV28 to TRBJ2-7; D might be TRBD1 (6 bases). V was clipped by 3 bases and J by 2 bases, with 11 bases between them. This CDR3 contains 14 residues. Looked up from germline, CDR1 is MDHEN and CDR2 is SYDVKM.

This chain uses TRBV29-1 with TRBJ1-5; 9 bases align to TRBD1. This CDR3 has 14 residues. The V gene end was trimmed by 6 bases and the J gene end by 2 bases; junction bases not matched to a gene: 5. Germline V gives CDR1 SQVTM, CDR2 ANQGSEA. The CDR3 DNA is TGCAGCGTCGCGACAGGGGGACGCAATCAGCCCCAGCATTTT. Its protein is CSVATGGRNQPQHF.

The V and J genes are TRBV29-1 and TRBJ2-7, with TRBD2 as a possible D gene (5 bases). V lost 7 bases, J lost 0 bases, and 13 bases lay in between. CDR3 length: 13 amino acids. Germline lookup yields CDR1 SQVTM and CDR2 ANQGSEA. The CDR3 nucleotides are TGCAGCGCCACCGGGAAAAGCTCCTACGAGCAGTACTTC. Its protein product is CSATGKSSYEQYF.

The CDR3 reads CASTWAYSYNEQFF. CDR3 DNA: TGTGCCAGCACCTGGGCTTACTCCTACAATGAGCAGTTCTTC. The chain recombines TRBV6-6 with TRBJ2-1; D gene uncertain. The length of the CDR3 is 14 residues. The V and J ends lost 7 bases and 0 bases respectively, with 10 bases between them. Per the germline V gene, CDR1 is MNHNY and CDR2 is SVGAGI (reference sequence).

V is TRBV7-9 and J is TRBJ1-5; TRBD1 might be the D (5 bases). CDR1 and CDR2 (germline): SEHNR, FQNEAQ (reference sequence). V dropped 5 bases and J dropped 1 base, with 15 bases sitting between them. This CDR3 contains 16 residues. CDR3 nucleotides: TGTGCCAGCAGCCCCCTTGGGGGGTTGAGCAATCAGCCCCAGCATTTT. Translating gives CASSPLGGLSNQPQHF.

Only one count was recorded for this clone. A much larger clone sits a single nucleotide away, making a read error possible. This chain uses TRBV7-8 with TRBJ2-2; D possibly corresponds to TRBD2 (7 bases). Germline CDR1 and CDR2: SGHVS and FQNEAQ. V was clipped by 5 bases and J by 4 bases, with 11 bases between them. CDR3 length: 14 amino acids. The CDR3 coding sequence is TGTGCCAGCAGCCAACGGGGGGCCACCGGGGAGCTGTTTTTT. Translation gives CASSQRGATGELFF.

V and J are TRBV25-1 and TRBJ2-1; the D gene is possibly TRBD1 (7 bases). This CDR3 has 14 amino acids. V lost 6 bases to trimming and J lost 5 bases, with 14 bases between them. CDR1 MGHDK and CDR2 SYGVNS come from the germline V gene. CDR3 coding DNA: TGTGCCAGCAGAGTACAGGGGAGGCACAATGAGCAGTTCTTC. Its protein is CASRVQGRHNEQFF.

This CDR3 is CASSEGLGLDTQYF. Here the CDR3 DNA reads TGTGCCAGCAGTGAGGGACTCGGGTTGGATACGCAGTATTTT. The chain is built from TRBV6-1 and TRBJ2-3; tentatively, D is TRBD2 (6 bases). The CDR3 is made up of 14 amino acids. V was shortened by 3 bases and J by 6 bases, with 13 bases between the two germline ends. From germline, CDR1 is MNHNS and CDR2 SASEGT.

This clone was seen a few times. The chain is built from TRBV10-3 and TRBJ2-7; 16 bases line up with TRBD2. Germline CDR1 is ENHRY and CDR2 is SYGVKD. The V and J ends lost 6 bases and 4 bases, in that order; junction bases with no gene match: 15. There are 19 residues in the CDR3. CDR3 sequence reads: CAISGPGGTSGRARYEQYF. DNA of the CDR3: TGTGCCATCAGCGGGCCTGGGGGGACTAGCGGGAGGGCCCGATACGAGCAGTACTTC.

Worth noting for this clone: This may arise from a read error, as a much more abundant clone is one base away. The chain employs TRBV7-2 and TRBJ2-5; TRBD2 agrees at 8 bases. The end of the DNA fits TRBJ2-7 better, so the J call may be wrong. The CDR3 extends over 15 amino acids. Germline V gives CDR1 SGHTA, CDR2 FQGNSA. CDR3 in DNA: TGTGCCGGCAGCTTCCCAGCGGGAGAATCCTACGAGCAGTACTTC. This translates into CAGSFPAGESYEQYF.

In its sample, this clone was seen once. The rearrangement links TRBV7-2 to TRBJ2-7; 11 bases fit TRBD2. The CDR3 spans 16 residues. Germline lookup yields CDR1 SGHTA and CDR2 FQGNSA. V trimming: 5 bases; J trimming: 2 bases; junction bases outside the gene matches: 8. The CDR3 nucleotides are TGTGCCAGCAGCCCTAGCCGACTAGCGGGACCCTACGAGCAGTACTTC. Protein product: CASSPSRLAGPYEQYF.

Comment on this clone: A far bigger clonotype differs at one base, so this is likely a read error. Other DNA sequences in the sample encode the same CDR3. The CDR3 reads CAWGNEKLFF. In DNA form, the CDR3 reads TGTGCCTGGGGTAATGAAAAACTGTTTTTT. J is TRBJ1-4 and V is TRBV30, with no clear D. The CDR3 contains 10 residues. V shed 5 bases and J shed 4 bases, with 2 bases lying between them. From germline, CDR1 is GTSNPN and CDR2 SVGIG (reference sequence).

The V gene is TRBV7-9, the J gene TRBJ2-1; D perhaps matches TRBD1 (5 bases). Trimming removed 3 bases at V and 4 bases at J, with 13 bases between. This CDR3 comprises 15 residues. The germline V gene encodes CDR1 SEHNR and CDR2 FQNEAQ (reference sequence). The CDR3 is CASSFDSINYNEQFF. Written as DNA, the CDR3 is TGTGCCAGCAGCTTCGACAGCATAAATTACAATGAGCAGTTCTTC.

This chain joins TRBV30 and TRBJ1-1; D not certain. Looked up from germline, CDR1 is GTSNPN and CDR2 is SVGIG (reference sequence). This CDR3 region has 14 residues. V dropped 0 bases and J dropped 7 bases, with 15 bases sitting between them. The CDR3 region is CAWSVRGYTDEAFF. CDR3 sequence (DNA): TGTGCCTGGAGTGTCAGAGGCTACACAGATGAAGCTTTCTTT.